Listed below are T cell receptor beta chains from one sample, sequenced in a study of blood T cell repertoires in COVID-19. Data came from immunoSEQ multiplex PCR; TCRdb stores just in-frame clones and leaves some out. This sample has 150,000 to 180,000 clones, with approximately 80% found just once. Material: peripheral blood. Receptors originate from an older woman with acute or convalescent COVID-19. The CDR3 runs from the conserved cysteine through the conserved F or W. A D gene is named only where the DNA matches it firmly. Clone size is not always given. Where it is, it says once, few, many or a class for expanded clones.

>.|TRBV2|.|TRBJ1-6
CASSVGGHSYNSPLHF
TGTGCCAGCAGTGTGGGGGGGCACTCCTATAATTCACCCCTCCACTTT
>.|TRBV12-3/TRBV12-4|.|TRBJ1-2
CASSKEEYGYTF
TGTGCCAGCAGCAAAGAGGAATATGGCTACACCTTC
>.|TRBV18|few|TRBJ1-3
CASSPRDMSSGNTIYF
TGTGCCAGCTCACCCAGGGACATGTCCTCTGGAAACACCATATATTTT
>TRBD1|TRBV29-1|.|TRBJ2-3
CSVGGTGGRTDTQYF
TGCAGCGTTGGGGGGACAGGGGGCCGAACAGATACGCAGTATTTT
>.|TRBV5-6|.|TRBJ1-1
CASSTGFLNTEAFF
TGTGCCAGCAGCACAGGGTTCCTGAATACTGAAGCTTTCTTT
>.|TRBV18|once|TRBJ2-3
CASSPLNTGIADTQYF
TGTGCCAGCTCACCGCTCAATACAGGGATTGCAGATACGCAGTATTTT
>TRBD1|TRBV5-1|.|TRBJ2-1
CASSPGTGGRNEQFF
TGCGCCAGCAGCCCCGGGACAGGGGGGAGGAATGAGCAGTTCTTC
>TRBD1|TRBV12-3/TRBV12-4|.|TRBJ1-1
CASSRTGDDEAFF
TGTGCCAGCAGCCGGACAGGGGACGATGAAGCTTTCTTT
>.|TRBV3-1/TRBV3-2|once|TRBJ2-4
CASSQTENIQYF
TGTGCCAGCAGCCAGACAGAAAACATTCAGTACTTC
>TRBD2|TRBV27|.|TRBJ2-5
CASSPLGRGPLWAQYF
TGTGCCAGCAGTCCCCTCGGGAGGGGCCCCCTTTGGGCCCAGTACTTC
>.|TRBV3-1/TRBV3-2|.|TRBJ2-3
CASSPQGGAADTQYF
TGTGCCAGCAGCCCCCAAGGCGGGGCGGCAGATACGCAGTATTTT
>.|TRBV3-1/TRBV3-2|.|TRBJ2-7
CASSQDGAGHYEQYF
TGTGCCAGCAGCCAAGATGGGGCAGGGCACTACGAGCAGTACTTC
>.|TRBV24-1|.|TRBJ1-6
CATRPENSPLHF
TGTGCCACCAGGCCCGAGAATTCACCCCTCCACTTT
>.|TRBV2|.|TRBJ1-4
CASRTLSSSEKLFF
TGTGCCAGCAGGACGCTTAGTAGCAGTGAAAAACTGTTTTTT
>TRBD1|TRBV5-1|.|TRBJ1-1
CASSSGQGNTEAFF
TGCGCCAGCAGCTCGGGACAGGGGAACACTGAAGCTTTCTTT
>TRBD1|TRBV5-1|.|TRBJ2-7
CASSEQGSGQYF
TGCGCCAGCAGCGAACAGGGGAGCGGGCAGTACTTC
>TRBD1|TRBV19|.|TRBJ2-2
CASKTGIDGPGELFF
TGTGCCAGTAAGACAGGGATTGATGGTCCCGGGGAGCTGTTTTTT
>TRBD1|TRBV6-1|.|TRBJ1-5
CASSEWTGVSNQPQHF
TGTGCCAGCAGTGAATGGACAGGAGTGAGCAATCAGCCCCAGCATTTT